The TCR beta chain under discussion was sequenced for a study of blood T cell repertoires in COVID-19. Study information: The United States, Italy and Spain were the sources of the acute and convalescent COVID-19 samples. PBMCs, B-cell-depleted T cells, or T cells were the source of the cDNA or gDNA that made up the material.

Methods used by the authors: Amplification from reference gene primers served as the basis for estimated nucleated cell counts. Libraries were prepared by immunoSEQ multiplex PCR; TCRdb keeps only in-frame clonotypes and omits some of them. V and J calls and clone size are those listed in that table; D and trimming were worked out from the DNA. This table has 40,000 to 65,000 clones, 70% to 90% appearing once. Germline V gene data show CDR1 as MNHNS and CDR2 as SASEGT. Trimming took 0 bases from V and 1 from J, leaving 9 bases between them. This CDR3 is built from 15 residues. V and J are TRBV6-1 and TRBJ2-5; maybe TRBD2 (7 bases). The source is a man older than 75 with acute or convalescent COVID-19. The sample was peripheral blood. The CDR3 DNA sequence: TGTGCCAGCAGTGAAGCGAGGGGGGGCCAAGAGACCCAGTACTTC. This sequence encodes CASSEARGGQETQYF.